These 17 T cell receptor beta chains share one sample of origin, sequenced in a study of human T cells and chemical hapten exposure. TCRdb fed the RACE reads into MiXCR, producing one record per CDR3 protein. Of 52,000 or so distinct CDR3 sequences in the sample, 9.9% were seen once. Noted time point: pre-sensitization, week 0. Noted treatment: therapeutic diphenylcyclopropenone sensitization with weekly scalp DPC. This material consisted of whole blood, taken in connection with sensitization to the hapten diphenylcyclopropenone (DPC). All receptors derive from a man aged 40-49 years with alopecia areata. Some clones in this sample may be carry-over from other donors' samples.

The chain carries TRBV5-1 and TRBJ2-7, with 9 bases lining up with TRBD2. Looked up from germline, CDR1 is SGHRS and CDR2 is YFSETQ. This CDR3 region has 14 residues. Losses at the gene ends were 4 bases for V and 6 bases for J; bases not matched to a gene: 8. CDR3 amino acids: CASSPGSGRGEQYF. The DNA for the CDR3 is TGCGCCAGCAGCCCGGGTAGCGGGAGAGGCGAGCAGTACTTC.

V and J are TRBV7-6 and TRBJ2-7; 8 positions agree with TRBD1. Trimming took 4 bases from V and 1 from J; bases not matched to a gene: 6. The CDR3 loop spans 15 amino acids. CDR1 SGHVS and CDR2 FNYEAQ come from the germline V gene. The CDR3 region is CASSSAGGASYEQYF. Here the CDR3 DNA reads TGTGCCAGCAGCTCTGCAGGGGGCGCATCCTACGAGCAGTACTTC.

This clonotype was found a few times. The CDR3: CASSIGGVQGAFQPQHF. Here the CDR3 DNA reads TGTGCCAGTAGTATCGGCGGCGTACAGGGGGCGTTTCAGCCCCAGCATTTT. V is TRBV19 and J is TRBJ1-5; 9 nucleotides line up with TRBD1. V lost 3 bases, J lost 6 bases, and 12 bases stayed unmatched. The CDR3 has 17 amino acids. From germline, CDR1 is LNHDA and CDR2 SQIVND (reference sequence).

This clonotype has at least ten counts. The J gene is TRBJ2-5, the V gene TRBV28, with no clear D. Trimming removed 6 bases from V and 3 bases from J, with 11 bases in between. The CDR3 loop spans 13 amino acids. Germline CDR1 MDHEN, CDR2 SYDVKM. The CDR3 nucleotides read TGTGCCAGCAGACCGCAGAATGAAGAGACCCAGTACTTC. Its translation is CASRPQNEETQYF.

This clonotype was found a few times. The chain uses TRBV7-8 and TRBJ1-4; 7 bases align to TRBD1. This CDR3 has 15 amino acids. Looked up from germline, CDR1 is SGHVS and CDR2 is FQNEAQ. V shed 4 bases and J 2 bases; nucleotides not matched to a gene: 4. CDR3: CASSSGGRTNEKLFF. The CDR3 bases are TGTGCCAGCAGCTCAGGGGGTCGGACTAATGAAAAACTGTTTTTT.

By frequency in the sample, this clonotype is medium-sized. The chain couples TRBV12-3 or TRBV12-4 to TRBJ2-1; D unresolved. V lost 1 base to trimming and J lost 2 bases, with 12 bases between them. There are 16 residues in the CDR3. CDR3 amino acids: CASSLGQAPPYNEQFF. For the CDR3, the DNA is TGTGCCAGCAGTTTAGGGCAGGCCCCACCCTACAATGAGCAGTTCTTC.

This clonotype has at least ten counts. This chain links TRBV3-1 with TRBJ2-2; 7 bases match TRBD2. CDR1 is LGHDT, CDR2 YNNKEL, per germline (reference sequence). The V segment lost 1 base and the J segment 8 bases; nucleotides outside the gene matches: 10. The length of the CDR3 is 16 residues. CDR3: CASSQGRGSGSGELFF. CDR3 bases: TGTGCCAGCAGCCAAGGTCGCGGGAGCGGGTCGGGGGAGCTGTTTTTT.

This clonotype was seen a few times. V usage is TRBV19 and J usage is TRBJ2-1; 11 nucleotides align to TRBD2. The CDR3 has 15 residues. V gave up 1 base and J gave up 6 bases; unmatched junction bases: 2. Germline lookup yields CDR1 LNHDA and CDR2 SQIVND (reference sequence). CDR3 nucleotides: TGTGCCAGTAGTATAGTAGCGGGAGGGTCCAATGAGCAGTTCTTC. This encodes CASSIVAGGSNEQFF. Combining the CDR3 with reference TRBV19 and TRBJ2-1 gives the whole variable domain DGGITQSPKYLFRKEGQNVTLSCEQNLNHDAMYWYRQDPGQGLRLIYYSQIVNDFQKGDIAEGYSVSREKKESFPLTVTSAQKNPTAFYLCASSIVAGGSNEQFFGPGTRLTVL.

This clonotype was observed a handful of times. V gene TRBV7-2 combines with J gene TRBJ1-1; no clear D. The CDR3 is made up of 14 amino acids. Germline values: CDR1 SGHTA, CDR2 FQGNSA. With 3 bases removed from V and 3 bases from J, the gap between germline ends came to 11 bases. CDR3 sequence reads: CASSLDGRDTEAFF. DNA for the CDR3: TGTGCCAGCAGCTTGGATGGGAGGGACACTGAAGCTTTCTTT. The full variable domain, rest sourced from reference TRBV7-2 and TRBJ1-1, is GAGVSQSPSNKVTEKGKDVELRCDPISGHTALYWYRQSLGQGLEFLIYFQGNSAPDKSGLPSDRFSAERTGGSVSTLTIQRTQQEDSAVYLCASSLDGRDTEAFFGQGTRLTVV.

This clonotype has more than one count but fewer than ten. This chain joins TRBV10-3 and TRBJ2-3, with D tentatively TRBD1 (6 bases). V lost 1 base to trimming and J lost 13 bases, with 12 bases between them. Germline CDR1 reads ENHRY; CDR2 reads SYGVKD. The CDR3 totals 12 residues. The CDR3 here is CAISEWPTGKYF. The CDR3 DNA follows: TGTGCCATCAGTGAGTGGCCTACAGGGAAGTATTTT.

The CDR3 region is CASSSHDRGQFF. The CDR3 region has the DNA TGTGCCAGCAGCTCGCACGACCGGGGGCAGTTCTTC. The V call is TRBV9, the J call TRBJ2-1; D may be TRBD2 (5 bases). CDR1 and CDR2 (germline): SGDLS, YYNGEE. V gave up 4 bases and J gave up 12 bases, with 14 bases separating them. The CDR3 runs 12 residues.

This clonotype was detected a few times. The CDR3 loop is CASCSHNLNSYEQYF. CDR3 nucleotides: TGTGCCAGCTGTTCACACAACCTAAATTCCTACGAGCAGTACTTC. The chain recombines TRBV6-6 with TRBJ2-7; no clear D. CDR1 MNHNY and CDR2 SVGAGI come from the germline V gene (reference sequence). The V and J ends lost 8 bases and 1 base respectively, with 18 bases between them. The CDR3 runs 15 residues.

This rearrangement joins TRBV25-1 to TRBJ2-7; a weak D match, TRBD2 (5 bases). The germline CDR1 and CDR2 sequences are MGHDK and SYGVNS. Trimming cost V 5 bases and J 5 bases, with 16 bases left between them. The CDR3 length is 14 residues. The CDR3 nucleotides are TGTGCCAGCAGTAAGAGTACGGGGATTGACGAGCAGTACTTC. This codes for CASSKSTGIDEQYF.

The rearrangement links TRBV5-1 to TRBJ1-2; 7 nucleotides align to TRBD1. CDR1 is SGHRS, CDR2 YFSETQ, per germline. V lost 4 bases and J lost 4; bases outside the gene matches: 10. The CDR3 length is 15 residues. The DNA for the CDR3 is TGCGCCAGCAGCCCGACACAGGGGATCGGCTATGGCTACACCTTC. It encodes CASSPTQGIGYGYTF. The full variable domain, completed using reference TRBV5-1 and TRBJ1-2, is KAGVTQTPRYLIKTRGQQVTLSCSPISGHRSVSWYQQTPGQGLQFLFEYFSETQRNKGNFPGRFSGRQFSNSRSEMNVSTLELGDSALYLCASSPTQGIGYGYTFGSGTRLTVV.

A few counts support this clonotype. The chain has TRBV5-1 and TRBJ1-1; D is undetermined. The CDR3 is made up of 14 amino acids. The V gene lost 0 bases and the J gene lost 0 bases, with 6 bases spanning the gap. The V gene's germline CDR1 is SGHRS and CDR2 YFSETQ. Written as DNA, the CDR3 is TGCGCCAGCAGCTTGGCAGCCATGAACACTGAAGCTTTCTTT. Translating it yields CASSLAAMNTEAFF.

The CDR3 loop is CASRWRGTDTQYF. CDR3 sequence (DNA): TGTGCCAGCAGGTGGAGAGGGACAGATACGCAGTATTTT. The chain is built from TRBV2 and TRBJ2-3; TRBD2 might be the D (5 bases). Trimming removed 6 bases from V and 3 bases from J, with 10 bases in between. Germline lookup yields CDR1 SNHLY and CDR2 FYNNEI. The CDR3 is 13 amino acids.

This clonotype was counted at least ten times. The CDR3 nucleotides read TGTGCCAGCAGACCCCTTTTCACTAGCGGGATCCTCAATGAGCAGTTCTTC. It encodes CASRPLFTSGILNEQFF. The chain is built from TRBV6-5 and TRBJ2-1; 10 bases map to TRBD2. The CDR3 is 17 residues long. Germline V gene data show CDR1 as MNHEY and CDR2 as SVGAGI. With V trimmed by 6 bases and J by 6 bases, 14 bases remained unmatched.